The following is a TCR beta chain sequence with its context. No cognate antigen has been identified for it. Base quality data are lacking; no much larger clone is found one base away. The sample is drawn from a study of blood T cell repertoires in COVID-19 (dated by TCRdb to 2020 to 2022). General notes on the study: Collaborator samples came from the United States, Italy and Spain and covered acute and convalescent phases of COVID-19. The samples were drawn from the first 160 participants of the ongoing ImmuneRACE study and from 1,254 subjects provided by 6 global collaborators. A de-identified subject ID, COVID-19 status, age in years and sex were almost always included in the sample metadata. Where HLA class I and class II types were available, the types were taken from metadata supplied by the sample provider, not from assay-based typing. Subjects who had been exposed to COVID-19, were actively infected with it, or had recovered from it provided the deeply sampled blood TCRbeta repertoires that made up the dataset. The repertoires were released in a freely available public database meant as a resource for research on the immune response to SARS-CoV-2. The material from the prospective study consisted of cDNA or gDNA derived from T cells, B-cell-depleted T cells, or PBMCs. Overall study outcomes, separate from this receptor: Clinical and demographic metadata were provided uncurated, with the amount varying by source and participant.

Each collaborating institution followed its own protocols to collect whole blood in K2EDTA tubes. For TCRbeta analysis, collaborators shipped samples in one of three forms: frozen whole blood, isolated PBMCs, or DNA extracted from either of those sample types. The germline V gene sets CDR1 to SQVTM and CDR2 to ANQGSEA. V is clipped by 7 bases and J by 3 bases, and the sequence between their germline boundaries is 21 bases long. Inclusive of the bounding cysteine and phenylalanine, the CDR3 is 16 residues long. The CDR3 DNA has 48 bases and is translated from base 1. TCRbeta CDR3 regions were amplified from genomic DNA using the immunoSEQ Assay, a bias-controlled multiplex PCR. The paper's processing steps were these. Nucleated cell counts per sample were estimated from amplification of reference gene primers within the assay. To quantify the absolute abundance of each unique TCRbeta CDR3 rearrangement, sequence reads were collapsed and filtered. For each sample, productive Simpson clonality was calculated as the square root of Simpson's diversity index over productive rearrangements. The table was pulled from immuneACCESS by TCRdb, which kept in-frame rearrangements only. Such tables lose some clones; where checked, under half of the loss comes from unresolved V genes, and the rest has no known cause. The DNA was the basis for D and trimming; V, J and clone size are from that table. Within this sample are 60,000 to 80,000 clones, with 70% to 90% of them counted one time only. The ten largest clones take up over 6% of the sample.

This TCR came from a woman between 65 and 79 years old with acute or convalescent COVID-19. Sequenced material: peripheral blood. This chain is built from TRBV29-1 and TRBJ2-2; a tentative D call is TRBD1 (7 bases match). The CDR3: CSALGSTGEDTGELFF. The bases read TGCAGCGCTCTTGGGTCTACAGGGGAGGACACCGGGGAGCTGTTTTTT.